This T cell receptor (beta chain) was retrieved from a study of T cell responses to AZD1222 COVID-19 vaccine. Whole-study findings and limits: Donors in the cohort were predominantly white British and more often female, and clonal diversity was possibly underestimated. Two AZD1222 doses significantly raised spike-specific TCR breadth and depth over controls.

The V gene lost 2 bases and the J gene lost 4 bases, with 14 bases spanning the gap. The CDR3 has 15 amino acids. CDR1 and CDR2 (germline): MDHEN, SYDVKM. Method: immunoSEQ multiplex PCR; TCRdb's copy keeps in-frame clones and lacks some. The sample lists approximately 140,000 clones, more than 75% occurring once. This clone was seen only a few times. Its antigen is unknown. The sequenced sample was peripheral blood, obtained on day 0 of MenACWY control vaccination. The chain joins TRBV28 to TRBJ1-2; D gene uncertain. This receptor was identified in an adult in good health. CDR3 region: CASSLSWGGSYGYTF. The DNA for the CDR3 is TGTGCCAGCAGTTTAAGTTGGGGAGGCAGCTATGGCTACACCTTC.